This TCR beta chain derives from a study of human T cells and chemical hapten exposure (dated by TCRdb to about 2021). About the investigation overall: For sensitization, 2% DPC in acetone was applied to a roughly 2 cm by roughly 2 cm area of upper inner arm skin. Weekly therapeutic DPC doses were additionally applied to the scalp of patients throughout the roughly 23-week study period. Blood samples were taken from patients before sensitization (week 0) and then at 2, 6 and about 24 weeks after DPC sensitization. The mostly female patient cohort included alopecia areata with under or over 50% scalp involvement, alopecia totalis and alopecia universalis. The study tracked peripheral blood TCR repertoire changes in vivo during primary and secondary sensitization to the hapten diphenylcyclopropenone (DPC) in alopecia patients. The libraries were sequenced as a pool, and the TCR yield per sample differed mostly because of small variations in library volumes within the pool. Blood for TCR sequencing was provided by twenty-nine alopecia patients at one to four time points (pre-sensitization, 2, 6 and 24 weeks). Patch testing was performed on the upper back with Finn chambers containing 0.01% DPC, and the patch tests were scored after 6 days according to International Contact Dermatitis Research Group standards. Here is what the overall study found, with its caveats: Patch test score correlated positively with the number of PT1 expanded TCRs, reaching significance at thresholds 8, 16 and 32 but not at 4. After repeated subsampling, changes were observed in the strength of the expansion versus patch-test correlation and in the threshold at which the correlation became significant. DPC sensitization did not change the number of TCRs with a frequency above 1 in 1000, and there was no evidence of changes in global repertoire structure. Significantly more large CDR3 similarity clusters were formed by expanded TCRs than by pre-sensitization or healthy control sets, consistent with antigen-driven responses. Because all patients had alopecia, a presumed autoimmune disease, the immune response of the patients might differ from that of healthy individuals.

This clonotype was picked up a small number of times. Its antigen specificity is not known. No much larger clone exists at a distance of one base, and base qualities are not known. Library generation was performed with RACE. The sequencing machine was a NextSeq 500. During library preparation, unique molecular identifiers were attached to individual cDNA molecules so that TCRs could be counted quantitatively and reproducibly. Each blood RNA sample was used to sequence both TCR alpha and TCR beta chains. For the original study's pipeline: A median of about 87,000 TCRs per sample was observed, with a range of roughly 20,000 to 700,000. V, J and CDR3 annotation of the TCR reads was performed with the Decombinator software suite. Every sample was subsampled to the same number of TCRs (28,000) for the PS versus PT1 abundance plots. TCRs were defined as expanded if absent before sensitization and observed at least eight times at the 2-week time point. The public reads were quality trimmed at Q25 with fastp and then assembled into clones with MiXCR by TCRdb, keeping productive beta chains. Every entry covers one CDR3 protein and lists the most common genes and DNA from its rows. TCRdb, rather than the study authors, made the V and J calls. This sample holds 150,000 to 200,000 distinct CDR3 sequences; more than 12% were observed only once. 1.5% to 2% of the sample lies in the top ten.

The CDR3 contains 15 residues, cysteine and phenylalanine counted. The only DNA kept is the CDR3, 45 bases in frame from the first base. Taken from the germline V gene, the CDR1 and CDR2 loops are LGHNA and YSLEER. V gives up 0 bases and J gives up 5 bases, and the segment between their germline ends measures 13 bases. Per the publication, the time point label means: patch test 1, 2 weeks after DPC sensitization. The meaning of the sample's treatment or condition label: therapeutic diphenylcyclopropenone sensitization with weekly scalp DPC. Blood at each patch-test visit was drawn before the patch test was applied. Patients were considered eligible if aged 18 to 70, diagnosed with alopecia and deemed suitable for DPC therapy, and patients were excluded if pregnant. Total RNA was extracted from unfractionated whole blood that had been collected in Tempus Blood RNA tubes.

This specimen consisted of whole blood, obtained in connection with sensitization to the hapten diphenylcyclopropenone (DPC). The receptor chain draws on TRBV4-3 and TRBJ2-5, with the D segment identity uncertain. The source of this sequence is a young woman with alopecia areata. Some clones in this sample may be carry-over from other donors' samples. The CDR3 in this case is CASSQEHRGLETQYF. The sequenced DNA is TGCGCCAGCAGCCAAGAACACCGTGGATTGGAGACCCAGTACTTC.